This entry features one T cell receptor (beta chain) sequence. This sample is part of a study of blood T cell repertoires in COVID-19. V gave up 3 bases and J gave up 3 bases, with 9 bases separating them. The CDR3 is 13 amino acids. Germline CDR1 and CDR2: SGHDN and FVKESK. Sequenced by immunoSEQ multiplex PCR; TCRdb stores in-frame clones only, minus some. The sample consists of about 120,000 clones, 80% to 90% of them appearing once. This clonotype was obtained from a man between 65 and 85 years old with active or convalescent COVID-19. The sequenced sample was peripheral blood. This sequence joins TRBV14 and TRBJ2-7; D not resolved. The DNA for the CDR3 is TGTGCCAGCAGCCATCTATCCTACTACGAGCAGTACTTC. Protein: CASSHLSYYEQYF.